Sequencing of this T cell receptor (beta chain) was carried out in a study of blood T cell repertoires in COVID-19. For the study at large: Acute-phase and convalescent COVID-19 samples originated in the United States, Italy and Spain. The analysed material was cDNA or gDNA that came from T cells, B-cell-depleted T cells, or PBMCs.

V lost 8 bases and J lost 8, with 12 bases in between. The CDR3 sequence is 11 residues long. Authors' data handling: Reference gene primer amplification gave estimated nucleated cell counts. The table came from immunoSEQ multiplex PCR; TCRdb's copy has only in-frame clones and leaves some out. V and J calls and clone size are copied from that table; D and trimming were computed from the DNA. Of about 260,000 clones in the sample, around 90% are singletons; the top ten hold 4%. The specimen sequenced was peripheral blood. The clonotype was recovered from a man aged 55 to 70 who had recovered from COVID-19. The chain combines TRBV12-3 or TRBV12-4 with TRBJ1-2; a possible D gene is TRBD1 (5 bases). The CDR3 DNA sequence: TGTGCCAGCGGGGGGGGAAGGGGCTACACCTTC. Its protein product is CASGGGRGYTF.